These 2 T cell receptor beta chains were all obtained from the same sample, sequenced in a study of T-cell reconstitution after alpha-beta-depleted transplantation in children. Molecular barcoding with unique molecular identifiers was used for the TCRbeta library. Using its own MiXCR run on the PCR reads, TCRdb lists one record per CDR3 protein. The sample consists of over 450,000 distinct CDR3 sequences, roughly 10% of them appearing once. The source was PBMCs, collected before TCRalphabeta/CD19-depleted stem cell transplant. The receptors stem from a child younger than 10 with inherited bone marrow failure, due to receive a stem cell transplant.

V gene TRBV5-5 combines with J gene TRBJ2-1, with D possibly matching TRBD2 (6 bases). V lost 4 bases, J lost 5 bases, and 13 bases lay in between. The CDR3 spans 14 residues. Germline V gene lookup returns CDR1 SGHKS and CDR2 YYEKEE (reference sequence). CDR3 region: CASSPRDFHNEQFF. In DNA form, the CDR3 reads TGTGCCAGCAGCCCTCGGGACTTTCACAATGAGCAGTTCTTC.

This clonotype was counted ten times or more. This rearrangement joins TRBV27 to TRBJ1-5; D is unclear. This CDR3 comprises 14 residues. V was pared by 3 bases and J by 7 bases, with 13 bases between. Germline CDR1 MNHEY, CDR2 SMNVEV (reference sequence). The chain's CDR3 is CASSLGRKGQPQHF. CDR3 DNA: TGTGCCAGCAGTTTGGGGAGGAAAGGCCAGCCCCAGCATTTT.